This T cell receptor (beta chain) is drawn from a study of blood T cell repertoires in COVID-19 (dated by TCRdb to the early 2020s). At the level of the whole study: The collaborator samples originated in the United States, Italy and Spain and spanned the acute and convalescent phases of COVID-19. Samples were obtained from the ongoing ImmuneRACE study (first 160 participants) and from 1,000 to 1,500 subjects provided by 6 global collaborators. The repertoires were released in a freely available public database intended as a resource for research on the immune response to SARS-CoV-2. The prospective study material was composed of cDNA or gDNA derived from T cells, B-cell-depleted T cells, or PBMCs. Subjects who had been exposed to COVID-19, were actively infected with it, or had recovered from it provided the deeply sampled blood TCRbeta repertoires that made up the dataset. Where HLA class I and class II types were available, the types were taken from metadata supplied by the sample provider, not from assay-based typing. Nearly every sample came with metadata listing a de-identified subject ID, COVID-19 status, age in years and sex. Points the paper makes about the study in general: Clinical and demographic metadata were provided uncurated, with the amount varying by source and participant.

TCRbeta CDR3 regions were amplified from genomic DNA by means of the immunoSEQ Assay, a bias-controlled multiplex PCR. The authors' analysis ran thus. Nucleated cell counts per sample were estimated from amplification of reference gene primers within the assay. To quantify the absolute abundance of each unique TCRbeta CDR3 rearrangement, sequence reads were collapsed and filtered. For each sample, productive Simpson clonality was calculated by taking the square root of Simpson's diversity index across productive rearrangements. TCRdb obtained this table from immuneACCESS and retained in-frame rearrangements with V and J assigned. These tables miss some clones; where compared with another copy, unresolved V genes account for less than half of the shortfall, and the remainder is unexplained. From that table come the V and J calls and clone size; the DNA was used to work out D and trimming. A total of approximately 220,000 clones appear in this sample, around 87% of them only once. In total, the top ten clones hold 3% to 3.5% of the sample.

Details on this clone: The antigen it recognizes is unknown. The sample holds no much larger clone one base away, and base qualities are not on file.

Per the germline V gene, SGHAT is the CDR1 and FQNNGV is the CDR2. Unmatched junction bases come to 4, with V trimmed by 5 bases and J by 0 bases. The CDR3 measures 15 amino acids from cysteine to phenylalanine. Only the CDR3 DNA is retained, 45 bases long and in frame from the first base. The collaborating institutions used their own protocols to collect whole blood in K2EDTA tubes. Collaborator samples were shipped for TCRbeta analysis as frozen whole blood, isolated PBMCs, or DNA extracted from either sample type. This TCR was recovered from a man in his sixties with acute or convalescent COVID-19. The rearrangement joined TRBV11-2 to TRBJ2-5; TRBD1 fits 9 bases in the junction. The sequencing input was peripheral blood. The nucleotide sequence reads as follows: TGTGCCAGCAGCCCCGGGACAGGGTACCAAGAGACCCAGTACTTC. Its product reads: CASSPGTGYQETQYF.